The T cell receptor (beta chain) described here comes from a study of blood T cell repertoires in COVID-19. In the authors' workflow: Quantification of nucleated cells was approximated via reference gene primer amplification. The data were produced by immunoSEQ multiplex PCR, yet TCRdb's version contains in-frame clones alone and is incomplete. Clone size and the V and J calls come from that table; the DNA yielded D and trimming. The sample records 250,000 to 300,000 clones, approximately 83% being singletons. This clone was seen a single time. Everyone who took part was 18 to 89 years old, and they came from about two dozen US areas. Among Cohort 3 donors, those recovered had two negative PCRs, clearance, or symptom resolution. CDR1 and CDR2 from the germline V gene are SGHNT and YYREEE (reference sequence). CDR3 length: 14 amino acids. The V end lost 3 bases, the J end lost 2 bases, and 12 bases lay between the germline ends.

The chain joins TRBV5-4 to TRBJ2-7; D call uncertain. Sequenced input: PBMCs or T cells enriched from blood (not recorded which). The TCR was taken from a woman aged 45-65 years who had recovered from COVID-19. CDR3: CASSSPRGAYEQYF. The CDR3 DNA is TGTGCCAGCAGCTCTCCCCGTGGAGCCTACGAGCAGTACTTC.